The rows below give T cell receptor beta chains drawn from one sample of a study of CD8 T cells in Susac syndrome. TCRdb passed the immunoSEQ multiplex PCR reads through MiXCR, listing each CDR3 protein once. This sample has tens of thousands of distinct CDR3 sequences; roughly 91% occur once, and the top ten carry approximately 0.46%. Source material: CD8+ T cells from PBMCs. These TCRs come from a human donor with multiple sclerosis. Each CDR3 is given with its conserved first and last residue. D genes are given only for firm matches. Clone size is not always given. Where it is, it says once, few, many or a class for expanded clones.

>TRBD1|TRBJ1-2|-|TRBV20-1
TGCCGATACTACGGGACAGACTATGGCTACACCTTC
CRYYGTDYGYTF
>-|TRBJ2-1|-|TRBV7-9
TGTGCCAGCAGGTCAAACAATGAGCAGTTCTTC
CASRSNNEQFF
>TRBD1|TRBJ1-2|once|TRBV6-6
TGTGCCAGCAGTTTCTTAACAGGGGCGGCTAACTATGGCTACACCTTC
CASSFLTGAANYGYTF
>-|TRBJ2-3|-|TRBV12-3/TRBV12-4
TGTGCCAGCAGTTCTGAAAGTGCCACAGATACGCAGTATTTT
CASSSESATDTQYF
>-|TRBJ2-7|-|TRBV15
TGTGCCACCAGCAGAGATAGGCCGGGTACCTACGAGCAGTACTTC
CATSRDRPGTYEQYF
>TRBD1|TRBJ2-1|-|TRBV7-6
TGTGCCAGCAGCTTAGCGTTTAGGGGACAGGGGGGCAATGAGCAGTTCTTC
CASSLAFRGQGGNEQFF
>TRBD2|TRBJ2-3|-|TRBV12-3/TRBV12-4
TGTGCCATAGCGGGGGATGGAACAGATACGCAGTATTTT
CAIAGDGTDTQYF
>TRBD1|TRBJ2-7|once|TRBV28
TGTGCCAGCAGTTCGACAGGGGGCGAGTACGAGCAGTACTTC
CASSSTGGEYEQYF
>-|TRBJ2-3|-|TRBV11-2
TGTGCCAGCAGCTTCGGTACGCAGTATTTT
CASSFGTQYF
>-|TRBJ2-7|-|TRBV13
TGTGCCAGCAGCTTAGGGGGGACTCCGACAGGCTACGAGCAGTACTTC
CASSLGGTPTGYEQYF
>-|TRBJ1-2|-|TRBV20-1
TGCAGTGCTACCGGGGATGGCTACACCTTC
CSATGDGYTF
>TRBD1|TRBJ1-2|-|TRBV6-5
TGTGCCAGCTACGGACTCGACAGGGGGCTAGGTGGCTACACCTTC
CASYGLDRGLGGYTF